These T cell receptor beta chains were read from a single sample in a study of T cell changes during pregnancy in multiple sclerosis. Assay used: immunoSEQ multiplex PCR; TCRdb lists only in-frame clones, some missing. The sample records 85,000 to 130,000 clones, 91% being singletons. The specimen comprised peripheral blood, sampled before pregnancy. The source of these receptors is a female donor with multiple sclerosis, enrolled in a pregnancy study. CDR3s include the opening cysteine and the closing phenylalanine or tryptophan. Fields, in order: CDR3 length, V gene, clone size, D gene, J gene, CDR3 protein, CDR3 DNA. The D gene is left open where the match is weak. Clone sizes are given selectively: once, few, many, or a class where the clone is expanded.

length: 15
V: TRBV28
size: NA
D: NA
J: TRBJ2-1
CDR3: CASSLRTATYNEQFF
DNA: TGTGCCAGCAGTTTAAGGACTGCTACCTACAATGAGCAGTTCTTC

length: 12
V: TRBV2
size: NA
D: NA
J: TRBJ2-5
CDR3: CASSALPETQYF
DNA: TGTGCCAGCAGTGCTCTTCCGGAGACCCAGTACTTC

length: 17
V: TRBV9
size: NA
D: TRBD2
J: TRBJ2-3
CDR3: CASSARLAGGNTDTQYF
DNA: TGTGCCAGCAGCGCGAGACTAGCGGGGGGCAATACAGATACGCAGTATTTT

length: 11
V: TRBV6-1
size: NA
D: NA
J: TRBJ1-2
CDR3: CASRPDYGYTF
DNA: TGTGCCAGCAGACCGGACTATGGCTACACCTTC

length: 16
V: TRBV23-1
size: NA
D: NA
J: TRBJ1-5
CDR3: CASSQSLGVSNQPQHF
DNA: TGCGCCAGCAGTCAATCCCTAGGGGTATCGAATCAGCCCCAGCATTTT

length: 14
V: TRBV30
size: NA
D: NA
J: TRBJ2-7
CDR3: CAWRAGLGHYEQYF
DNA: TGTGCCTGGAGGGCCGGCCTGGGGCACTACGAGCAGTACTTC

length: 15
V: TRBV4-3
size: NA
D: TRBD1
J: TRBJ1-2
CDR3: CASSQGGTANYGYTF
DNA: TGCGCCAGCAGCCAAGGAGGGACAGCTAACTATGGCTACACCTTC

length: 15
V: TRBV5-4
size: NA
D: TRBD1
J: TRBJ1-4
CDR3: CASSARQGKDEKLFF
DNA: TGTGCCAGCAGCGCAAGACAGGGGAAAGATGAAAAACTGTTTTTT

length: 14
V: TRBV2
size: few
D: TRBD1
J: TRBJ1-1
CDR3: CASSARTGNTEAFF
DNA: TGTGCCAGCAGTGCGAGGACAGGGAACACTGAAGCTTTCTTT

length: 12
V: TRBV7-9
size: NA
D: NA
J: TRBJ1-4
CDR3: CASSLTGEKLFF
DNA: TGTGCCAGCAGCTTAACAGGGGAAAAACTGTTTTTT

length: 14
V: TRBV16
size: NA
D: NA
J: TRBJ1-2
CDR3: CASSHKLKGDGYTF
DNA: TGTGCCAGCAGCCATAAACTTAAAGGAGATGGCTACACCTTC

length: 15
V: TRBV5-1
size: NA
D: TRBD1
J: TRBJ2-3
CDR3: CASSPGQGSTDTQYF
DNA: TGCGCCAGCAGCCCGGGACAGGGTAGCACAGATACGCAGTATTTT

length: 15
V: TRBV7-9
size: NA
D: TRBD1
J: TRBJ1-2
CDR3: CASSYGTGRLYGYTF
DNA: TGTGCCAGCAGCTACGGGACAGGCCGACTCTATGGCTACACCTTC

length: 14
V: TRBV30
size: NA
D: NA
J: TRBJ1-5
CDR3: CAWSVSGSSQPQHF
DNA: TGTGCCTGGAGTGTATCGGGGTCGAGTCAGCCCCAGCATTTT

length: 14
V: TRBV7-3
size: NA
D: TRBD2
J: TRBJ2-7
CDR3: CASSLTGGTSKQYF
DNA: TGTGCCAGCAGCTTAACCGGAGGGACTAGCAAGCAGTACTTC

length: 15
V: TRBV5-1
size: NA
D: TRBD2
J: TRBJ2-1
CDR3: CASSSGTSGIYEQFF
DNA: TGCGCCAGCAGCTCCGGGACTAGCGGGATCTATGAGCAGTTCTTC

length: 15
V: TRBV7-6
size: NA
D: TRBD1
J: TRBJ2-1
CDR3: CASSYDRGSYNEQFF
DNA: TGTGCCAGCAGCTATGACAGGGGCTCCTACAATGAGCAGTTCTTC

length: 13
V: TRBV28
size: NA
D: NA
J: TRBJ2-7
CDR3: CASREGQIYEQYF
DNA: TGTGCCAGCAGGGAAGGACAAATCTACGAGCAGTACTTC

length: 14
V: TRBV7-8
size: once
D: NA
J: TRBJ2-7
CDR3: CASSLRTGRGEQYF
DNA: TGTGCCAGCAGCCTAAGGACAGGGCGGGGGGAGCAGTACTTC

length: 15
V: TRBV21-1
size: NA
D: NA
J: TRBJ2-7
CDR3: CASWDEPGQDYEQYF
DNA: TGTGCCAGCTGGGACGAGCCGGGACAGGACTACGAGCAGTACTTC

length: 13
V: TRBV19
size: NA
D: TRBD1
J: TRBJ1-2
CDR3: CASSLTGGYGYTF
DNA: TGTGCCAGTAGCCTAACAGGGGGCTATGGCTACACCTTC

length: 13
V: TRBV10-3
size: once
D: NA
J: TRBJ2-7
CDR3: CAISAGREGEQYF
DNA: TGTGCCATCAGTGCGGGGCGGGAAGGTGAGCAGTACTTC

length: 17
V: TRBV2
size: NA
D: TRBD2
J: TRBJ2-2
CDR3: CASKSALAGMNTGELFF
DNA: TGTGCCAGCAAGTCGGCCCTAGCGGGGATGAACACCGGGGAGCTGTTTTTT

length: 13
V: TRBV27
size: NA
D: NA
J: TRBJ1-2
CDR3: CASSLSSNYGYTF
DNA: TGTGCCAGCAGTTTATCCTCCAACTATGGCTACACCTTC

length: 15
V: TRBV6-1
size: NA
D: NA
J: TRBJ2-7
CDR3: CASSISRDLTYEQYF
DNA: TGTGCCAGCAGTATATCCCGGGACTTGACCTACGAGCAGTACTTC

length: 18
V: TRBV5-4
size: NA
D: TRBD2
J: TRBJ2-3
CDR3: CASSYTGTIRLTTDTQYF
DNA: TGTGCCAGCAGCTACACCGGGACTATCAGGCTAACCACAGATACGCAGTATTTT

length: 16
V: TRBV28
size: NA
D: TRBD1
J: TRBJ2-1
CDR3: CASLPTTGGWDNEQFF
DNA: TGTGCCAGCTTACCCACAACAGGGGGCTGGGACAATGAGCAGTTCTTC

length: 15
V: TRBV5-5
size: NA
D: NA
J: TRBJ2-1
CDR3: CASSFRGVIYNEQFF
DNA: TGTGCCAGCAGCTTCCGCGGGGTCATCTACAATGAGCAGTTCTTC

length: 17
V: TRBV10-3
size: once
D: NA
J: TRBJ2-7
CDR3: CAISPGRGQGPPYEQYF
DNA: TGTGCCATCAGTCCAGGTCGAGGCCAGGGCCCTCCCTACGAGCAGTACTTC

length: 16
V: TRBV28
size: once
D: NA
J: TRBJ1-1
CDR3: CASTSSAGKVNTEAFF
DNA: TGTGCCAGCACCTCCTCGGCGGGCAAGGTAAACACTGAAGCTTTCTTT

length: 13
V: TRBV5-5
size: NA
D: NA
J: TRBJ1-1
CDR3: CASSLVSAPGAFF
DNA: TGTGCCAGCAGCTTGGTGAGCGCTCCGGGGGCTTTCTTT

length: 16
V: TRBV11-2
size: NA
D: TRBD1
J: TRBJ1-2
CDR3: CASSTYKTEGQQGYTF
DNA: TGTGCCAGCAGTACATATAAAACAGAGGGACAGCAGGGCTACACCTTC

length: 15
V: TRBV5-1
size: NA
D: TRBD2
J: TRBJ2-5
CDR3: CASSLGTSGRETQYF
DNA: TGCGCCAGCAGCTTGGGGACTAGCGGGAGAGAGACCCAGTACTTC

length: 12
V: TRBV6-6
size: NA
D: NA
J: TRBJ2-7
CDR3: CASSEADYEQYF
DNA: TGTGCCAGCAGCGAGGCTGATTACGAGCAGTACTTC

length: 14
V: TRBV19
size: NA
D: NA
J: TRBJ1-2
CDR3: CASSIGSGSYGYTF
DNA: TGTGCCAGTAGTATTGGCTCAGGCTCCTATGGCTACACCTTC

length: 14
V: TRBV1
size: NA
D: NA
J: TRBJ2-3
CDR3: CTSSQPCGTDTQYF
DNA: TGCACCAGCAGCCAACCTTGCGGCACAGATACGCAGTATTTT

length: 13
V: TRBV5-1
size: NA
D: NA
J: TRBJ2-3
CDR3: CASSANSGDTQYF
DNA: TGCGCCAGCAGCGCGAACTCAGGGGATACGCAGTATTTT

length: 15
V: TRBV11-3
size: NA
D: TRBD1
J: TRBJ1-2
CDR3: CASSPQMTGVEGYTF
DNA: TGTGCCAGCAGCCCCCAGATGACAGGGGTTGAGGGCTACACCTTC

length: 18
V: TRBV19
size: NA
D: TRBD2
J: TRBJ2-3
CDR3: CASSIVGTRFDGADTQYF
DNA: TGTGCCAGTAGTATAGTTGGGACTAGATTTGACGGCGCAGATACGCAGTATTTT

length: 18
V: TRBV7-9
size: NA
D: TRBD2
J: TRBJ2-1
CDR3: CASSLAGGRRESYNEQFF
DNA: TGTGCCAGCAGTCTAGCGGGGGGCAGACGAGAATCCTACAATGAGCAGTTCTTC

length: 14
V: TRBV7-2
size: NA
D: NA
J: TRBJ2-7
CDR3: CASSLWAGGNEQYF
DNA: TGTGCCAGCAGCTTATGGGCAGGAGGCAACGAGCAGTACTTC